A selection of T cell receptor beta chains follows, all from one sample in a study of early T cells in non-severe SARS-CoV-2 infection. TCRdb reprocessed the 5' RACE reads via MiXCR and lists one record per CDR3 protein. The sample has about 50,000 distinct CDR3 sequences, roughly 9.3% seen once. The sequenced material came from whole blood. Receptors originate from an adult who was a healthcare worker with PCR-confirmed SARS-CoV-2 infection or an uninfected control (not recorded which). Each CDR3 is given with its conserved first and last residue. Fields, in order: J gene, D gene, CDR3 length, clone size, V gene, CDR3 protein, CDR3 DNA. A D gene is named only where the DNA matches it firmly. Size is omitted from some rows. Given values are once, few, many or a class for expanded clones.

J: TRBJ1-5
D: TRBD1
length: 14
size: many
V: TRBV20-1
CDR3: CSASTGPYNQPQHF
DNA: TGCAGTGCTTCGACAGGGCCCTACAATCAGCCCCAGCATTTT

J: TRBJ2-2
D: -
length: 16
size: many
V: TRBV27
CDR3: CASSPPFRGDTGELFF
DNA: TGTGCCAGCAGTCCTCCATTTAGGGGTGACACCGGGGAGCTGTTTTTT

J: TRBJ2-2
D: -
length: 15
size: few
V: TRBV14
CDR3: CASSQTGGSTGELFF
DNA: TGTGCCAGCAGCCAAACTGGGGGCAGCACCGGGGAGCTGTTTTTT

J: TRBJ1-2
D: -
length: 15
size: many
V: TRBV2
CDR3: CASSELSEGDYGYTF
DNA: TGTGCCAGCAGTGAATTGAGTGAGGGGGACTATGGCTACACCTTC

J: TRBJ2-2
D: TRBD1
length: 17
size: medium-sized
V: TRBV4-2
CDR3: CASSQALGQGRIGELFF
DNA: TGTGCCAGCAGCCAGGCCCTGGGACAGGGGAGGATCGGGGAGCTGTTTTTT

J: TRBJ1-1
D: -
length: 15
size: many
V: TRBV18
CDR3: CASSQLRTGNTEAFF
DNA: TGTGCCAGCTCACAACTACGAACAGGGAACACTGAAGCTTTCTTT

J: TRBJ1-5
D: -
length: 13
size: -
V: TRBV14
CDR3: CASSQNHGERKHF
DNA: TGTGCCAGCAGCCAGAATCATGGGGAGAGAAAGCATTTT

J: TRBJ1-5
D: -
length: 14
size: few
V: TRBV28
CDR3: CASSLIDSNQPQHF
DNA: TGTGCCAGCAGTTTGATTGATAGCAATCAGCCCCAGCATTTT

J: TRBJ2-2
D: -
length: 16
size: few
V: TRBV5-1
CDR3: CASSLHPTSNTGELFF
DNA: TGCGCCAGCAGCTTGCATCCGACTAGTAACACCGGGGAGCTGTTTTTT

J: TRBJ2-7
D: TRBD2
length: 14
size: many
V: TRBV2
CDR3: CASSEGGLAYEQYF
DNA: TGTGCCAGCAGTGAAGGAGGACTAGCCTACGAGCAGTACTTC

J: TRBJ2-5
D: TRBD1
length: 13
size: -
V: TRBV29-1
CDR3: CSVEGTGQETQYF
DNA: TGCAGCGTTGAAGGGACAGGTCAAGAGACCCAGTACTTC

J: TRBJ1-4
D: TRBD1
length: 14
size: few
V: TRBV7-9
CDR3: CASSRTGGDEKLFF
DNA: TGTGCCAGCAGCCGTACAGGGGGTGATGAAAAACTGTTTTTT

J: TRBJ2-2
D: -
length: 15
size: -
V: TRBV7-6
CDR3: CASSPREGGTGELFF
DNA: TGTGCCAGCAGTCCTCGCGAGGGGGGCACCGGGGAGCTGTTTTTT

J: TRBJ2-1
D: TRBD2
length: 14
size: many
V: TRBV20-1
CDR3: CSAIPLAGDHEQFF
DNA: TGCAGTGCTATACCCCTAGCGGGAGACCATGAGCAGTTCTTC

J: TRBJ2-1
D: TRBD2
length: 15
size: -
V: TRBV12-3/TRBV12-4
CDR3: CASSLLAGVVNEQFF
DNA: TGTGCCAGCAGTTTACTAGCGGGGGTGGTTAATGAGCAGTTCTTC

J: TRBJ2-7
D: TRBD2
length: 14
size: many
V: TRBV20-1
CDR3: CSASGLAGVREQYF
DNA: TGCAGTGCTTCCGGACTAGCGGGAGTCCGGGAGCAGTACTTC

J: TRBJ1-1
D: TRBD1
length: 17
size: many
V: TRBV5-5
CDR3: CASSLVVSGQGNTEAFF
DNA: TGTGCCAGCAGCTTGGTAGTCTCAGGACAGGGGAACACTGAAGCTTTCTTT

J: TRBJ2-1
D: -
length: 15
size: -
V: TRBV7-2
CDR3: CASSLRRSSYNEQFF
DNA: TGTGCCAGCAGCTTAAGACGGAGCTCCTACAATGAGCAGTTCTTC

J: TRBJ2-2
D: -
length: 13
size: many
V: TRBV7-2
CDR3: CASSLGYTGELFF
DNA: TGTGCCAGCAGCTTGGGTTACACCGGGGAGCTGTTTTTT

J: TRBJ2-1
D: TRBD1
length: 15
size: few
V: TRBV29-1
CDR3: CSVESLGQGDNEQFF
DNA: TGCAGCGTTGAAAGCCTGGGACAGGGGGACAATGAGCAGTTCTTC

J: TRBJ1-5
D: -
length: 13
size: many
V: TRBV7-2
CDR3: CASSLGQGQPQHF
DNA: TGTGCCAGCAGCTTAGGCCAGGGACAGCCCCAGCATTTT

J: TRBJ2-5
D: -
length: 15
size: many
V: TRBV6-1
CDR3: CASSPTGTPQETQYF
DNA: TGTGCCAGCAGTCCTACGGGGACGCCCCAAGAGACCCAGTACTTC

J: TRBJ1-6
D: -
length: 15
size: many
V: TRBV6-5
CDR3: CASSYLLDYNSPLHF
DNA: TGTGCCAGCAGTTACTTACTAGACTATAATTCACCCCTCCACTTT

J: TRBJ1-1
D: TRBD1
length: 15
size: few
V: TRBV5-1
CDR3: CASSSTPGQGPEAFF
DNA: TGCGCCAGCAGCTCTACTCCGGGACAGGGGCCTGAAGCTTTCTTT

J: TRBJ1-3
D: -
length: 13
size: -
V: TRBV29-1
CDR3: CSAETVSENTIYF
DNA: TGCAGCGCCGAGACGGTATCTGAAAACACCATATATTTT

J: TRBJ2-1
D: TRBD2
length: 16
size: many
V: TRBV5-5
CDR3: CASSLDPAGGPYEQFF
DNA: TGTGCCAGCAGCTTGGATCCAGCGGGAGGGCCTTATGAGCAGTTCTTC

J: TRBJ2-3
D: TRBD2
length: 13
size: -
V: TRBV29-1
CDR3: CSVGGRALDTQYF
DNA: TGCAGCGTTGGTGGGAGGGCCTTGGATACGCAGTATTTT

J: TRBJ2-7
D: -
length: 15
size: many
V: TRBV14
CDR3: CASSQDWKGAGEQYF
DNA: TGTGCCAGCAGCCAAGATTGGAAGGGGGCGGGAGAGCAGTACTTC

J: TRBJ1-2
D: -
length: 12
size: many
V: TRBV7-2
CDR3: CASSLDARGYTF
DNA: TGTGCCAGCAGCTTAGATGCGCGTGGCTACACCTTC

J: TRBJ2-1
D: TRBD2
length: 16
size: many
V: TRBV9
CDR3: CASSVAASGGYNEQFF
DNA: TGTGCCAGCAGCGTAGCGGCTAGCGGGGGGTACAATGAGCAGTTCTTC